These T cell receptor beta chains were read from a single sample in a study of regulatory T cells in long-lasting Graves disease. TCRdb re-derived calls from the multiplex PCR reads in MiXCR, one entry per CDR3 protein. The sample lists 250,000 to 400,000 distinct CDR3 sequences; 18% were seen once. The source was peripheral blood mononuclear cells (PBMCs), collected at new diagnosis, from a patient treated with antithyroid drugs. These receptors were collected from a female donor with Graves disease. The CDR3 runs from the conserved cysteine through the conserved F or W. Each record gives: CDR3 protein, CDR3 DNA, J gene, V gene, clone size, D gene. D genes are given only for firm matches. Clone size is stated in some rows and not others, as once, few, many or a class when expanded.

CASSIGGYSQETQYF TGTGCCAGTAGTATCGGCGGATACTCCCAAGAGACCCAGTACTTC TRBJ2-5 TRBV19 many .
CSAIGREGETQYF TGCAGCGCGATAGGGCGGGAAGGAGAGACCCAGTACTTC TRBJ2-5 TRBV20-1 many .
CASSLGSLREDTQYF TGTGCCAGCAGCTTAGGTTCCTTAAGGGAAGATACGCAGTATTTT TRBJ2-3 TRBV11-3 few .
CASSDRGGSYNEQFF TGTGCCAGCAGCGACCGGGGGGGCTCCTACAATGAGCAGTTCTTC TRBJ2-1 TRBV12-3/TRBV12-4 . TRBD2
CASSPSPYGYTF TGTGCCAGCAGTCCCAGCCCCTATGGCTACACCTTC TRBJ1-2 TRBV28 . .
CASSLTLRVTGDGYTF TGTGCCAGCAGCTTAACCCTACGGGTAACCGGGGACGGCTACACCTTC TRBJ1-2 TRBV7-9 . .
CASSSGQGVVGSTEAFF TGTGCCAGCAGTTCTGGACAGGGGGTGGTGGGGAGCACTGAAGCTTTCTTT TRBJ1-1 TRBV2 many TRBD1
CASSTSRGSNEKLVF TGTGCCAGCAGCACGTCCCGGGGTTCAAATGAAAAACTGGTTTTT TRBJ1-4 TRBV12-3/TRBV12-4 few .
CSAPASGGLNEQFF TGCAGTGCTCCCGCTAGCGGCGGACTCAATGAGCAGTTCTTC TRBJ2-1 TRBV20-1 many TRBD2
CASSLTGGAVREQYF TGTGCCAGCAGCTTAACAGGGGGCGCGGTGCGAGAGCAGTACTTC TRBJ2-7 TRBV7-8 many TRBD1
CASSLSGLAETYEQYF TGTGCCAGCAGTTTATCGGGACTAGCGGAAACCTACGAGCAGTACTTC TRBJ2-7 TRBV27 . TRBD2
CATSRVRGRYNEQFF TGTGCCACCAGCAGAGTCCGTGGGAGGTACAATGAGCAGTTCTTC TRBJ2-1 TRBV15 . .
CASSFRLTSEQFF TGTGCCAGCAGTTTTCGGCTTACGAGTGAGCAGTTCTTC TRBJ2-1 TRBV27 many .
CASSPNNIAGGSETQYF TGTGCCAGCTCCCCGAATAACATAGCGGGAGGGTCGGAGACGCAGTATTTT TRBJ2-3 TRBV18 many TRBD2
CASSPIPGTWETQYF TGTGCCAGCAGTCCCATCCCCGGGACGTGGGAGACCCAGTACTTC TRBJ2-5 TRBV12-3/TRBV12-4 many .
CASSLALNNEQFF TGCGCCAGCAGCTTGGCACTCAACAATGAGCAGTTCTTC TRBJ2-1 TRBV5-1 many .
CSGKGDNLYEQYF TGCAGTGGGAAGGGAGACAACCTCTACGAGCAGTACTTC TRBJ2-7 TRBV20-1 . .
CATRLAALYNEQFF TGTGCCACCAGACTAGCGGCTCTTTACAATGAGCAGTTCTTC TRBJ2-1 TRBV24-1 many TRBD2
CASSPLTGKVGRAMNTEAFF TGTGCCAGCAGTCCACTCACAGGGAAAGTTGGGAGGGCCATGAACACTGAAGCTTTCTTT TRBJ1-1 TRBV28 many .
CASSLVQNNEQFF TGTGCCAGCAGCTTAGTTCAGAACAATGAGCAGTTCTTC TRBJ2-1 TRBV11-2 many .
CATSDTDRGLPDTQYF TGTGCCACCAGTGATACCGACAGGGGCTTACCAGATACGCAGTATTTT TRBJ2-3 TRBV24-1 many TRBD1
CASSQETLVGELFF TGTGCCAGCAGCCAAGAGACATTGGTCGGGGAGCTGTTTTTT TRBJ2-2 TRBV3-1 many .
CASSDRGPRGEQYF TGTGCCAGCTCAGACAGGGGACCGCGCGGCGAGCAGTACTTC TRBJ2-7 TRBV27 many TRBD1